Listed below are T cell receptor beta chains from one sample, sequenced in a study of CD8+CD57+ T cells in acquired aplastic anemia. TCRdb re-derived calls from the reads in MiXCR, one entry per CDR3 protein. The table records around 170,000 distinct CDR3 sequences, roughly 63% of them present only once. Input material: sorted CD4+, CD8+, or CD8+CD57+ T cells (not recorded which) from PBMCs. Receptors originate from a human donor in good health. Both conserved end residues are part of each CDR3. Clone size is stated in some rows and not others, as once, few, many or a class when expanded.

J gene | V gene | clone size | CDR3 protein
TRBJ2-2 | TRBV9 | NA | CASTNLDRSRGTGELFF
TRBJ2-5 | TRBV7-2 | NA | CASSATSGRETQYF
TRBJ2-1 | TRBV7-9 | many | CASSLDPSGSYNEQFF
TRBJ1-5 | TRBV28 | NA | CASSLLRDPDTPQHF
TRBJ2-7 | TRBV15 | NA | CATSGTGTSLINEQYF
TRBJ2-7 | TRBV6-5 | NA | CASSYYRGNYEQYF
TRBJ2-6 | TRBV25-1 | NA | CASSDLRGTPDSGANVLTF
TRBJ2-3 | TRBV7-8 | once | CASSSGTGLKTDTQYF
TRBJ1-6 | TRBV7-6 | NA | CASSRGPPNSPLHF
TRBJ2-1 | TRBV20-1 | many | CSARDWQGNYEQFF
TRBJ2-1 | TRBV5-6 | many | CASSLGQAYEQFF
TRBJ2-1 | TRBV19 | many | CASSLLAAYNEQFF
TRBJ1-3 | TRBV12-3/TRBV12-4 | few | CADRAPIPGNTIYF
TRBJ2-5 | TRBV7-9 | NA | CASSLGQGKETQYF
TRBJ2-6 | TRBV7-2 | NA | CASSLQAGVLSGANVLTF
TRBJ2-7 | TRBV9 | NA | CASSPYNGEQYF
TRBJ2-7 | TRBV25-1 | NA | CASSKQGEQYF
TRBJ2-3 | TRBV6-5 | NA | CASSSGGTTDTQYF
TRBJ2-7 | TRBV6-6 | many | CASRGGLYEQYF
TRBJ1-1 | TRBV4-3 | many | CASSQDRDRNTEAFF
TRBJ2-7 | TRBV5-1 | once | CASSPGTHLTYEQYF
TRBJ1-3 | TRBV24-1 | NA | CATRDRVDTIYF
TRBJ2-7 | TRBV7-6 | NA | CASSLVGKDGGEQYF
TRBJ2-2 | TRBV7-8 | few | CASSLPQRGNTGELFF
TRBJ1-2 | TRBV9 | many | CASSGLDRGYTF
TRBJ1-2 | TRBV10-3 | NA | CATSRSSTYGYTF
TRBJ1-5 | TRBV2 | NA | CASSETGGSQPSHF
TRBJ2-7 | TRBV2 | few | CASSEGQVGRYEQYF
TRBJ2-7 | TRBV11-2 | many | CASSLDRDRSSYEQYF
TRBJ2-6 | TRBV27 | NA | CASSLYPPISGANVLTF
TRBJ1-3 | TRBV19 | NA | CASSKWRNTIYF
TRBJ2-7 | TRBV29-1 | NA | CSVVAQGYEQYF
TRBJ1-2 | TRBV10-2 | NA | CATSGGITNYGYTF
TRBJ2-2 | TRBV12-3/TRBV12-4 | NA | CASRPLDPGELFF
TRBJ2-3 | TRBV5-1 | many | CASSLIAGGSTDTQYF
TRBJ1-1 | TRBV7-2 | NA | CASSLYSLNTEAFF
TRBJ1-4 | TRBV7-9 | NA | CASRPSFNTGGASEKLFF
TRBJ1-2 | TRBV29-1 | few | CSVDPQGARGYTF
TRBJ1-6 | TRBV2 | NA | CASTYGQGVSPLHF
TRBJ2-1 | TRBV24-1 | NA | CATSDFTVSSYNEQFF
TRBJ1-2 | TRBV3-1 | NA | CASSPGHADYGYTF
TRBJ1-2 | TRBV19 | NA | CASSSSGQGARGYTF